Sequencing of this T cell receptor (beta chain) was carried out in a study of CD8+CD57+ T cells in acquired aplastic anemia. Study overall: Mean read depth for CD4+ cells from healthy donors was around 11 million.

The V end was cut by 6 bases, the J end by 5 bases, with 14 bases between. The germline V gene has CDR1 SNHLY and CDR2 FYNNEI. The CDR3 sequence is 14 residues long. Template material for TCR beta VDJ and CDR3 profiling consisted of genomic DNA. TCRdb reanalysed the reads using MiXCR and keeps one entry per CDR3 protein. This table holds around 170,000 distinct CDR3 sequences, 40% to 50% found once. The chain couples TRBV2 to TRBJ2-1; possible D gene TRBD2, 6 bases. Sample: sorted CD4+, CD8+, or CD8+CD57+ T cells (not recorded which) from PBMCs. The source is a human donor in good health. CDR3 amino acids: CASRDREYDNEQFF. The DNA of the CDR3 is TGTGCCAGCAGAGACCGGGAGTATGACAATGAGCAGTTCTTC.